This T cell receptor (beta chain) was identified in a study of cytomegalovirus exposure and HLA in healthy donors. CDR1 is MGHRA and CDR2 is YSYEKL in the germline V gene. The CDR3 length is 16 residues. V lost 0 bases and J lost 9, with 15 bases in between. In the PCR, 60 Vbeta and 13 Jbeta primers were used. TCRdb's copy holds only in-frame clones and misses some; the assay was immunoSEQ multiplex PCR. The table shows around 100,000 clones, with about three quarters occurring only once. This clone was recorded at least ten times. The antigen remains unidentified. Every donor was a healthy person donating bone marrow. Notes on the study in general: As a later analysis showed, a missense DCLRE1C variant was linked to trimming of TCR beta V- and J-genes.

This sequence was found in a man aged 60 to 75 in good health and CMV-seropositive. The sequencing sample was made of PBMCs. The J gene is TRBJ1-6, the V gene TRBV4-1; perhaps TRBD1 as D (6 bases). The CDR3 protein is CASSQDPGAAASPLHF. The CDR3, as DNA: TGCGCCAGCAGCCAAGATCCAGGGGCGGCGGCTTCACCCCTCCACTTT.